The T cell receptor (beta chain) under discussion was sequenced for a study of blood T cell repertoires in COVID-19. Study-wide background: The United States, Italy and Spain provided the acute and convalescent COVID-19 samples. Sources were T cells, B-cell-depleted T cells, or PBMCs; the material itself was cDNA or gDNA.

The CDR3 totals 14 residues. V lost 5 bases and J lost 3, with 13 bases in between. Germline loops: CDR1 MDHEN, CDR2 SYDVKM. Using immunoSEQ multiplex PCR, the repertoire was profiled, and TCRdb retains in-frame clones only, with some absent. The table shows some 350,000 clones, with around 90% occurring only once. The clonotype originates from a man aged 18 to 30 with active or convalescent COVID-19. The J gene is TRBJ2-5, the V gene TRBV28; possible D gene TRBD1, 5 bases. Sequencing was carried out using peripheral blood. The CDR3 sequence: CASSLRQIEETQYF. CDR3 DNA: TGTGCCAGCAGTCTCCGACAGATAGAAGAGACCCAGTACTTC. Looking up the rest from reference TRBV28 and TRBJ2-5 gives the full variable domain: DVKVTQSSRYLVKRTGEKVFLECVQDMDHENMFWYRQDPGLGLRLIYFSYDVKMKEKGDIPEGYSVSREKKERFSLILESASTNQTSMYLCASSLRQIEETQYFGPGTRLLVL.